A selection of T cell receptor beta chains follows, all from one sample in a study of beta chain features in type 1 diabetes. Profiled with immunoSEQ multiplex PCR; TCRdb holds only in-frame clones, not every one. The sample lists 140,000 to 150,000 clones, under 60% seen once, with under 0.45% in the top ten. The specimen sequenced was Tregs from blood. The receptors were gathered from a man between 18 and 35 years old in good health. Each CDR3 is given with its conserved first and last residue. D genes are given only for firm matches. The size field is filled for only some rows; it gives once, few, many or a size class.

V gene	J gene	clone size	D gene	CDR3 DNA	CDR3 protein
TRBV5-1	TRBJ2-7	-	-	TGCGCCAGCAGCTCAGGCAGCTACGAGCAGTACTTC	CASSSGSYEQYF
TRBV6-1	TRBJ1-2	few	-	TGTGCCAGCAGTTTCAACAGGGCTGGTAACTATGGCTACACCTTC	CASSFNRAGNYGYTF
TRBV6-6	TRBJ2-3	-	-	TGTGCCACCCGGGACATTGGCACAGATACGCAGTATTTT	CATRDIGTDTQYF
TRBV28	TRBJ2-7	few	TRBD1	TGTGCCAGCAGTTTGGGACAGGGTTCCTACTTC	CASSLGQGSYF
TRBV5-1	TRBJ2-1	-	TRBD2	TGCGCCAGCAGCGGGGGACTAGCGGGCCCTTACAATGAGCAGTTCTTC	CASSGGLAGPYNEQFF
TRBV10-3	TRBJ2-1	-	TRBD2	TGTGCCATCAGAGGAGGGACAGATCTAGCGGGGGGCAATGAGCAGTTCTTC	CAIRGGTDLAGGNEQFF
TRBV19	TRBJ1-4	-	-	TGTGCCAGTAGTATCGGGACTAGGAATGAAAAACTGTTTTTT	CASSIGTRNEKLFF
TRBV19	TRBJ1-2	-	-	TGTGCCAGTAGTATTGGTTGGGGCCAAGAGTATGGCTACACCTTC	CASSIGWGQEYGYTF
TRBV18	TRBJ2-7	-	TRBD2	TGTGCCAGCTCACCTCCGGGACTAGCTAACTACGAGCAGTACTTC	CASSPPGLANYEQYF
TRBV4-2	TRBJ2-3	few	-	TGTGCCAGCAGTCGTCGGCGGGGCGGGACAGATACGCAGTATTTT	CASSRRRGGTDTQYF
TRBV6-5	TRBJ1-4	few	-	TGTGCCAGCAGTTCATGGACAGCAGAAAAACTGTTTTTT	CASSSWTAEKLFF
TRBV5-1	TRBJ2-1	-	-	TGCGCCAGCAGCTCTACAGGGAGCTCCTACAATGAGCAGTTCTTC	CASSSTGSSYNEQFF
TRBV2	TRBJ2-3	-	TRBD2	TGTGCCAGCAGTGAAGGTCTGACTAGCGCGGGCACAGATACGCAGTATTTT	CASSEGLTSAGTDTQYF
TRBV2	TRBJ1-5	-	-	TGTGCCAGCAGTGAAATGGCTTCCCAGCCCCAGCATTTT	CASSEMASQPQHF